This TCR beta chain is drawn from a study of blood T cells in healthy people across ages. This clonotype turned up a few times. As yet, its antigen is unknown. Next came a second PCR, run for about 7 to 11 cycles, which used a sample-barcoded 5' primer along with a J-beta primer mix. All samples gave at least 2.5 million CDR3-containing paired-end reads. TCRdb used MiXCR to reprocess the 5' RACE reads, holding one entry per CDR3 protein. The table lists nearly 800,000 distinct CDR3 sequences, roughly 25% of them singletons. Whole-study results and caveats: Roughly linear declines in TCR beta diversity per million T cells occurred with age. Shifts in expanded clonotypes may have been confounded by donor CMV status, which was unknown.

The CDR3 covers 14 residues. The germline CDR1 and CDR2 sequences are MDHEN and SYDVKM. V was cut by 4 bases and J by 10 bases, with 14 bases left in between. This same sample was also taken into another study, of T cells of mothers and their children. As reported in that work: Not a single persistent microchimeric T cell clone was detected.

The chain uses TRBV28 and TRBJ1-6; D call uncertain. The specimen was blood. This receptor was identified in a boy younger than 18 in good health. CDR3 sequence (DNA): TGTGCCAGCAGTTCCCCCCCCGCCAGGTCACCCCTCCACTTT. Its protein is CASSSPPARSPLHF.